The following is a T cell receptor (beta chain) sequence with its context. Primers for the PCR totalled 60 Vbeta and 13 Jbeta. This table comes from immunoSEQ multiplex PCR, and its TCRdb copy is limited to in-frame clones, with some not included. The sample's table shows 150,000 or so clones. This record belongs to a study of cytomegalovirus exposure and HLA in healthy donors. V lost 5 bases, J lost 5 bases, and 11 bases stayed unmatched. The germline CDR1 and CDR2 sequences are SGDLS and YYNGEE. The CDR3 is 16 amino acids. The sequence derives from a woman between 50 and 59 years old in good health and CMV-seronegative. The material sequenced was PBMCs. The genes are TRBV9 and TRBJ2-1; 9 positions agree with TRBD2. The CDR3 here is CASRPDSGGPDNEQFF. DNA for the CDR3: TGTGCCAGCAGACCTGACAGCGGGGGGCCCGACAATGAGCAGTTCTTC.